A selection of T cell receptor beta chains follows, all from one sample in a study of beta chain features in type 1 diabetes. Data came from immunoSEQ multiplex PCR; TCRdb stores just in-frame clones and leaves some out. The sample has about 180,000 clones; more than 10% are singletons. Sample: central memory CD4+ T cells from blood. The receptor source for this set is a woman under 30 in good health. Each CDR3 is given with its conserved first and last residue. The D gene is left open where the match is weak. Clone size is stated in some rows and not others, as once, few, many or a class when expanded.

-	TRBV7-8	many	TRBJ2-7	TGTGCCAGCAGCTTGAGGGTCTCCTACGAGCAGTACTTC	CASSLRVSYEQYF
-	TRBV6-5	few	TRBJ1-1	TGTGCCAGCAGTTACGGGACACCCCTCATGAACACTGAAGCTTTCTTT	CASSYGTPLMNTEAFF
TRBD1	TRBV5-4	-	TRBJ2-5	TGTGCCAGCAGCGCGGACAGGTTTTCGCAGTACTTC	CASSADRFSQYF
-	TRBV6-5	few	TRBJ1-1	TGTGCCAGCAGTGATACTCTTCCGGGCACTGAAGCTTTCTTT	CASSDTLPGTEAFF
TRBD2	TRBV28	few	TRBJ2-5	TGTGCCAGCAGTCTGAGCGGGAGGAGTGAGACCCAGTACTTC	CASSLSGRSETQYF
-	TRBV5-4	-	TRBJ1-2	TGTGCCAGCAGCCCTAACCAAGGGGTAGTCGGCTATGGCTACACCTTC	CASSPNQGVVGYGYTF
-	TRBV28	-	TRBJ1-1	TGTGCCAGCAGTGAGGCTACCATGAACACTGAAGCTTTCTTT	CASSEATMNTEAFF
TRBD1	TRBV7-2	many	TRBJ1-2	TGTGCCAGCAGCTGGGACAGGGGGTGGGGCTACACCTTC	CASSWDRGWGYTF
-	TRBV6-1	few	TRBJ2-5	TGTGCCAGCAGTGAGGAGTCCGACCGTACCCAGTACTTC	CASSEESDRTQYF
TRBD2	TRBV4-2	few	TRBJ2-1	TGTGCCAGCAGCCTCGGACTAGCGGGAGGCCCCTACAATGAGCAGTTCTTC	CASSLGLAGGPYNEQFF
TRBD2	TRBV7-3	few	TRBJ2-2	TGTGCCAGCAGCCGGGAGCGGGAGCGTGGCGGGGAGCTGTTTTTT	CASSRERERGGELFF
-	TRBV6-5	few	TRBJ2-1	TGTGCCAGCACCCTAGCAAGGGATCTCGATGAGCAGTTCTTC	CASTLARDLDEQFF
TRBD1	TRBV6-6	-	TRBJ2-5	TGTGCCAGCACTACCGACAGGGACAAGACCCAGTACTTC	CASTTDRDKTQYF
-	TRBV5-1	few	TRBJ1-2	TGCGCCAGCAGCTACACGTTTCGGGACATGGTAGGCTACACCTTC	CASSYTFRDMVGYTF
TRBD2	TRBV6-5	-	TRBJ2-1	TGTGCCAGCAGTTTTCGCGGGAGGGTCAATGAGCAGTTCTTC	CASSFRGRVNEQFF
-	TRBV6-5	few	TRBJ2-1	TGTGCCGTTCGAAAACCCCTCCCTAAGAATGAGCAGTTCTTC	CAVRKPLPKNEQFF
TRBD1	TRBV30	once	TRBJ1-5	TGTGCCTGGAGTCGCGGACAGGGAGGGGGTTGGGCCCAGCATTTT	CAWSRGQGGGWAQHF
-	TRBV11-2	-	TRBJ2-3	TGTGCCAGCAGCTTAGAGGGAGCGGTTTCGGCAGATACGCAGTATTTT	CASSLEGAVSADTQYF
-	TRBV2	-	TRBJ2-7	TGTGCCAGCAGACAAAGACACTACGAGCAGTACTTC	CASRQRHYEQYF
-	TRBV9	few	TRBJ2-2	TGTGCCAGCAGCGTAGGGCTAGAAATCGGGGAGCTGTTTTTT	CASSVGLEIGELFF
TRBD1	TRBV29-1	-	TRBJ1-5	TGCAGCGCAAAGACAGGGAATCAGCCCCAGCATTTT	CSAKTGNQPQHF
-	TRBV4-3	-	TRBJ2-2	TGCGCCAGCAGCCAAGAAGCTTCGTCCGGGGAGCTGTTTTTT	CASSQEASSGELFF
TRBD1	TRBV27	-	TRBJ1-2	TGTGCCAGCAGTTTAAGGCCAAGACAGGGTGGCGGCTATGGCTACACCTTC	CASSLRPRQGGGYGYTF
-	TRBV27	few	TRBJ2-2	TGTGCCAGCAGTTCTCCGGGCACAGGGCGGGAGCTGTTTTTT	CASSSPGTGRELFF
-	TRBV5-4	-	TRBJ1-1	TGTGCCAGCAGCTACAGCCAGAACACTGAAGCTTTCTTT	CASSYSQNTEAFF
TRBD1	TRBV4-1	-	TRBJ2-2	TGCGCCAGCAGCCGCGGACAGGGGACGTCCGGGGAGCTGTTTTTT	CASSRGQGTSGELFF
TRBD1	TRBV9	-	TRBJ2-2	TGTGCCAGCAGCTTCCGGGACAGGGGCACCGGGGAGCTGTTTTTT	CASSFRDRGTGELFF
TRBD1	TRBV4-3	-	TRBJ1-2	TGCGCCAGCAGCCCGGGACAGGGCTCCTATGGCTACACCTTC	CASSPGQGSYGYTF
-	TRBV20-1	-	TRBJ2-7	TGCAGTGCTAGTGACAACTACGAGCAGTACTTC	CSASDNYEQYF
-	TRBV29-1	few	TRBJ2-7	TGCAGCGTTGAGGGGCACTCCTACGAGCAGTACTTC	CSVEGHSYEQYF
TRBD2	TRBV19	few	TRBJ2-7	TGTGCCAGTAGCGTCGGGACTAGCGGAACCTACGAGCAGTACTTC	CASSVGTSGTYEQYF
TRBD2	TRBV7-8	few	TRBJ2-1	TGTGCCAGCAGCTTGGGGCTAGCGGGAGCGGTCTGGACCTACAATGAGCAGTTCTTC	CASSLGLAGAVWTYNEQFF
-	TRBV5-1	-	TRBJ2-7	TGCGCCAGCAGCTTGGAAGCAGGCTACGAGCAGTACTTC	CASSLEAGYEQYF
-	TRBV5-1	few	TRBJ2-1	TGCGCCAGCAGCTTGGACGGAGGAGCCTACAATGAGCAGTTCTTC	CASSLDGGAYNEQFF
-	TRBV2	-	TRBJ1-5	TGTGCCAGCAGAACTACAGGAAATAGCAATCAGCCCCAGCATTTT	CASRTTGNSNQPQHF
TRBD1	TRBV4-2	-	TRBJ1-2	TGTGCCAGCAGCCAAGGGGCGACAGGGGGCTATGGCTACACCTTC	CASSQGATGGYGYTF